This TCR beta chain derives from a study of blood T cell repertoires in COVID-19. The wider study: Researchers got acute and convalescent COVID-19 samples from the United States, Italy and Spain. Nucleic acid was either cDNA or gDNA, and it came from T cells, B-cell-depleted T cells, or PBMCs.

Source study methods: Amplification with reference gene primers provided the estimates of nucleated cell counts. Clones were sequenced by immunoSEQ multiplex PCR, and TCRdb holds only the in-frame ones, with some missing. The V and J calls and the clone size are those of that table, but D and trimming were determined from the DNA. There are about 480,000 clones in the sample; approximately 90% occur only once, and about 4.5% lies in the top ten. J was trimmed by 3 bases and V by 1 base; bases with no gene match: 6. The CDR3 is made up of 15 amino acids. Germline V gene sequence: CDR1 LGHDT, CDR2 YNNKEL (reference sequence).

Source material: peripheral blood. V gene TRBV3-1 (or the pseudogene TRBV3-2) combines with J gene TRBJ2-7; TRBD1 matches at 7 bases. The origin of this receptor is a woman under 40 with acute or convalescent COVID-19. CDR3 sequence reads: CASSQVQGVSYEQYF. CDR3 bases: TGTGCCAGCAGCCAAGTGCAGGGGGTAAGCTACGAGCAGTACTTC.